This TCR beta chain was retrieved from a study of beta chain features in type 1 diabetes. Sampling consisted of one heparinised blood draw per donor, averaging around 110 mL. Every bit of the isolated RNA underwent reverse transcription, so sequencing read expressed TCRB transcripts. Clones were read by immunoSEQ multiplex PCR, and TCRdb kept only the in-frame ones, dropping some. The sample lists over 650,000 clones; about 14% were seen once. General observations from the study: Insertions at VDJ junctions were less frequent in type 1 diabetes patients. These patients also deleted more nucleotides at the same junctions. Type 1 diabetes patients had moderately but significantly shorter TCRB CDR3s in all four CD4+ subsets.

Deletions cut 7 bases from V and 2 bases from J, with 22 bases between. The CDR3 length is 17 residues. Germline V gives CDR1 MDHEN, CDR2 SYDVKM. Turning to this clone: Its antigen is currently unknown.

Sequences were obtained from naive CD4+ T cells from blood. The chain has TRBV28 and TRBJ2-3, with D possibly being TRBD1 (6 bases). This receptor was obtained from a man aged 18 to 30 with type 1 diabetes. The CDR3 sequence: CASNDGNRDWNTDTQYF. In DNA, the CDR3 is TGTGCCAGCAACGACGGAAACAGGGATTGGAACACAGATACGCAGTATTTT.